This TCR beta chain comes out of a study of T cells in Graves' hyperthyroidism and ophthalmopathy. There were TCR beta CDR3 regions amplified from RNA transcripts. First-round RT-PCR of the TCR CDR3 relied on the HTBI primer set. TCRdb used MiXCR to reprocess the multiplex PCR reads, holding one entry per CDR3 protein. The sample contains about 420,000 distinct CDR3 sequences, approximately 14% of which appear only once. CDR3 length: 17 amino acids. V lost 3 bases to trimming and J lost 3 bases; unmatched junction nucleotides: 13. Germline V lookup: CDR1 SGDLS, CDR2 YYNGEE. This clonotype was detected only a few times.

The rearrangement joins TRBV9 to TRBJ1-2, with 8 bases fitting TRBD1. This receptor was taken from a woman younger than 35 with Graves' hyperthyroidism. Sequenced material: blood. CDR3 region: CASSASSLRGQDYGYTF. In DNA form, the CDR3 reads TGTGCCAGCAGCGCGTCCTCCCTCAGGGGGCAGGACTATGGCTACACCTTC.